These T cell receptor beta chains were read from a single sample in a study of T cell responses to AZD1222 COVID-19 vaccine. The repertoire was sequenced with immunoSEQ multiplex PCR; TCRdb's copy has only in-frame clones and lacks some. Counted here are 85,000 to 120,000 clones, roughly 83% occurring once; the ten biggest clones make up approximately 17%. Sequenced here: peripheral blood, sampled on day 0 of AZD1222 vaccination. The receptors come from an adult in good health. CDR3s include the opening cysteine and the closing phenylalanine or tryptophan. A D gene is named only where the DNA matches it firmly. Clone size appears in some rows only: once, few, many, or a class for an expanded clone.

>14|TRBJ1-6|.|few|TRBV7-2
TGTGCCAGCAGCTTAGGAGGGGCTAATTCACCCCTCCACTTT
CASSLGGANSPLHF
>14|TRBJ1-2|.|.|TRBV5-1
TGCGCCAGCAGCTCGCAGACAACTAACTATGGCTACACCTTC
CASSSQTTNYGYTF
>16|TRBJ2-1|TRBD2|.|TRBV3-1/TRBV3-2
TGTGCCAGCAGCCAAGATCTCCTAGCGGCCCTTTGCCTCCCGTTCTTC
CASSQDLLAALCLPFF
>13|TRBJ1-2|TRBD1|few|TRBV27
TGTGCCAGCAGGAAGACAGGGAGCCATGGCTACACCTTC
CASRKTGSHGYTF
>12|TRBJ2-1|.|.|TRBV29-1
TGCAGCGTTGAGAGGACAGCCAAGGAGCAGTTCTTC
CSVERTAKEQFF
>14|TRBJ2-5|TRBD1|.|TRBV19
TGTGCCAGTAGGATGACAGGGTTTCAGGAGACCCAGTACTTC
CASRMTGFQETQYF
>16|TRBJ1-6|TRBD1|.|TRBV11-3
TGTGCCAGCAGCCTCACGATGACAGGGGAGAATTCACCCCTCCACTTT
CASSLTMTGENSPLHF
>15|TRBJ1-1|.|once|TRBV6-5
TGTGCCAGCAGTCGGGACGGATACTTGAACACTGAAGCTTTCTTT
CASSRDGYLNTEAFF
>14|TRBJ2-7|.|.|TRBV27
TGTGCCAGCAGTTACCGGGGAATCTTCCACGAGCAGTACTTC
CASSYRGIFHEQYF
>19|TRBJ1-2|.|.|TRBV7-9
TGCGCCAGCAGCACAGCCCGGGGGGGGTTGCTAGGGTCTAACTATGGCTACACCTTC
CASSTARGGLLGSNYGYTF
>15|TRBJ2-3|.|once|TRBV5-1
TGCGCCAGCAGCGTCGACCTTCCTAGCACAGATACGCAGTATTTT
CASSVDLPSTDTQYF
>16|TRBJ2-3|TRBD2|.|TRBV19
TGTGCCAGTAGTATGGTCGCTAGCGGACCCAAGGGTACGCAGTATTTT
CASSMVASGPKGTQYF
>16|TRBJ2-2|TRBD1|.|TRBV7-2
TGTGCCAGCAGCATTCGGACAGGGGCGAACACCGGGGAGCTGTTTTTT
CASSIRTGANTGELFF
>15|TRBJ2-5|.|.|TRBV5-3
TGTGCCAGAAGCCTCCAACAGGAGGGGCAAGAGACCCAGTACTTC
CARSLQQEGQETQYF
>15|TRBJ1-5|.|.|TRBV6-6
TGTGCCAGCATGGAGACTTTGGCGGGCAATCAGCCCCAGCATTTT
CASMETLAGNQPQHF
>13|TRBJ1-1|TRBD1|.|TRBV7-9
TGTGCCAGCAGCGCCGGGACAGGGCTTGAAGCTTTCTTT
CASSAGTGLEAFF
>11|TRBJ2-1|.|.|TRBV12-3/TRBV12-4
TGTGCCAGCAGTTTGAACAATGAGCAGTTCTTC
CASSLNNEQFF
>16|TRBJ2-2|.|.|TRBV30
TGTGCCTGGGGAGGGTTGGGCCCGAAGTTGCCCGGGGAGCTGTTTTTT
CAWGGLGPKLPGELFF
>15|TRBJ2-7|TRBD2|.|TRBV3-1/TRBV3-2
TGTGCCAGCAGCCCTGGGAGGGGTGGTTCCTACGAGCAGTACTTC
CASSPGRGGSYEQYF
>13|TRBJ1-2|.|few|TRBV19
TGTGCCAGTAGTATCTTTGGGGACTATGGCTACACCTTC
CASSIFGDYGYTF
>15|TRBJ1-3|.|.|TRBV3-1/TRBV3-2
TGTGCCAGCAGCCAAGAGGTGCTCACTGGAAACACCATATATTTT
CASSQEVLTGNTIYF
>16|TRBJ2-7|.|.|TRBV2
TGTGCCAGCAGTGAACGCTGGGGCAGGACCGGCTACGAGCAGTACTTC
CASSERWGRTGYEQYF
>12|TRBJ2-5|.|.|TRBV10-3
TGTGCCACCACAGGATCAGGAGAGACCCAGTACTTC
CATTGSGETQYF
>14|TRBJ1-2|.|.|TRBV28
TGTGCCAGCATTTCGGCACAGGGCTCACATGGCTACACCTTC
CASISAQGSHGYTF
>14|TRBJ1-5|.|.|TRBV30
TGTGCCTGGAGGGACCAGGGATCTAATCAGCCCCAGCATTTT
CAWRDQGSNQPQHF
>15|TRBJ2-5|TRBD2|.|TRBV24-1
TGTGCCACCAGTGACTCCGGACTAGCCGGAGAGACCCAGTACTTC
CATSDSGLAGETQYF
>12|TRBJ2-7|.|.|TRBV7-9
TGTGCCAGCAGCCCTTCGGGTTACGAGCAGTACTTC
CASSPSGYEQYF
>14|TRBJ2-5|.|.|TRBV6-5
TGTGCCAGCACTACACGGGCGGGGATGGAGACCCAGTACTTC
CASTTRAGMETQYF
>17|TRBJ2-6|.|once|TRBV27
TGTGCCAGCAGACTAGGAGACCTAAACTCTGGGGCCAACGTCCTGACTTTC
CASRLGDLNSGANVLTF
>14|TRBJ2-5|.|.|TRBV6-2/TRBV6-3
TGTGCCAGCAGTACTTGGGGGAGTAGGGAGACCCAGTACTTC
CASSTWGSRETQYF
>13|TRBJ2-1|TRBD2|.|TRBV24-1
TGTGCCACCAGTTTAGCGGGCCGACGTGAGCAGTTCTTC
CATSLAGRREQFF
>11|TRBJ2-2|.|.|TRBV6-4
TGTGCCAGCGGCGTGGCCGGGGAGCTGTTTTTT
CASGVAGELFF
>15|TRBJ2-1|TRBD1|.|TRBV7-8
TGTGCCAGCAGCGATATTGGACAGGGCGGCAATGAGCAGTTCTTC
CASSDIGQGGNEQFF
>13|TRBJ2-4|.|few|TRBV7-2
TGTGCCAGCAGCTCCCCCATGGGGTTGATTCAGTACTTC
CASSSPMGLIQYF
>17|TRBJ2-6|TRBD1|.|TRBV6-4
TGTGCCAGCCCCTCGGGACAGGGGGCGCAGGGGGCCAACGTCCTGACTTTC
CASPSGQGAQGANVLTF
>13|TRBJ1-5|.|.|TRBV11-2
TGTGCCAGCAGCTTTTTTACAGATCAGCCCCAGCATTTT
CASSFFTDQPQHF
>15|TRBJ1-1|TRBD1|.|TRBV2
TGTGCCAGCAGTGAATCGGGAACAGGGGACACTGAAGCTTTCTTT
CASSESGTGDTEAFF
>16|TRBJ2-3|.|.|TRBV7-9
TGTGCCAGCAGCCCTAGGGTACGGGAACTCACAGATACGCAGTATTTT
CASSPRVRELTDTQYF
>20|TRBJ2-1|TRBD2|.|TRBV24-1
TGTGCCACCAGTGATCGCCCCGGGACTAGCGGGAGGAACTCCTACAATGAGCAGTTCTTC
CATSDRPGTSGRNSYNEQFF
>15|TRBJ1-1|TRBD1|.|TRBV27
TGTGCCAGCAGTTTAGGGACAGGGTTGAACACTGAAGCTTTCTTT
CASSLGTGLNTEAFF
>15|TRBJ1-2|TRBD1|.|TRBV6-6
TGTGCCAGCAGTTACCTCGGACAGGGTAACTATGGCTACACCTTC
CASSYLGQGNYGYTF